This is a list of T cell receptor beta chains from one sample in a study of control samples from healthy donors and cancer patients. Sequenced by immunoSEQ multiplex PCR; TCRdb stores in-frame clones only, minus some. The sample lists about 180,000 clones; approximately 94% were seen once. Sequenced input: blood. The receptors shown here come from a man aged 30-40 years in good health. Each CDR3 is given without its conserved first and last residue. Rows may omit the clone size; those that give it use once, few, many or a size class.

>TRBV5-1|-
ASSLGTSGNTIY
>TRBV5-1|-
ASSGGGPGRELF
>TRBV5-8|-
ASSFPSNEQY
>TRBV7-3|-
ASSLGRVGGTDTQY
>TRBV7-9|-
ASSLVGGGGNTIY
>TRBV28|-
ASSSFRAGNQPQH
>TRBV27|once
ASSSISGGGQPQH
>TRBV30|once
AWSPRTAGLYGYT
>TRBV3-1/TRBV3-2|-
ASSQDRGGNQPQH
>TRBV5-4|-
ASSRLAGGPSDTQY
>TRBV7-2|-
ASSLVASGVTDTQY
>TRBV28|-
ASSLLPQAVEQF
>TRBV3-1/TRBV3-2|-
ASSQYHGYT
>TRBV7-3|-
ASSTRGGGGETQY
>TRBV29-1|-
STGRQNTEAF
>TRBV10-3|-
AISVLGRGDEQF
>TRBV7-2|-
ASRPATGPPAF
>TRBV28|-
ASSTPTGELF
>TRBV5-1|-
ASSTTQGYSYEQY
>TRBV11-2|-
ASSLEGQAHRNEKLF
>TRBV5-1|-
ASSLADAGGNTIY
>TRBV5-1|-
ASSGTGGAGTDTQY
>TRBV5-1|-
ASSQSLVNEQF
>TRBV6-1|-
ASSEWASGSPLLEQF
>TRBV7-8|-
ASSLSSGNTEAF
>TRBV30|-
AWSVSGSPLH
>TRBV5-1|-
ASSLTGSTDTQY
>TRBV5-5|-
ASTLPVQETQY
>TRBV30|-
AWRGEQYAGELF
>TRBV2|-
ASRSSVSNYGYT
>TRBV6-5|-
ASSYSRGGTGELF
>TRBV19|-
ASSIVGSGLAKNIQY
>TRBV19|-
ASSLGSRGLNQPQH
>TRBV6-6|few
ASSYEVSGNTIY
>TRBV6-1|-
ASSEAGTGAGSY
>TRBV27|-
ASSRNGNYGYT
>TRBV24-1|many
ATSDTGQGGELF
>TRBV18|-
ASLTSESSRNEQF
>TRBV25-1|-
ASSEWSGSNYGYT
>TRBV7-9|-
ANSLDGNYGGANTEAF
>TRBV2|-
ASSAGPSGNTIY
>TRBV16|-
ASSPGKVLRTRDTQY
>TRBV19|-
ASNPHLLAGEPKNIQY
>TRBV18|-
ASSPGQGSYEQY
>TRBV7-9|once
ASSFTTGGFQNIQY
>TRBV27|-
ASSLRDGGGYGYT
>TRBV3-1/TRBV3-2|few
ASSQGSVTYSEKLF
>TRBV11-2|-
ASSLGHHSNQPQH
>TRBV15|-
ATSSGSGGAGELF